The present T cell receptor (beta chain) was sequenced within a study of vaccination effects on CD4 cells after COVID-19. Of note for this clone: Its antigen remains unknown.

V lost 4 bases and J lost 4, with 21 bases in between. CDR3 length: 17 amino acids. CDR1 is SGHDN, CDR2 FVKESK, per germline. Study-level results: Common cold coronaviruses were cross-recognized by only 1 of 255 vaccine-induced clones in healthy vaccinees.

The assay was immunoSEQ multiplex PCR, and TCRdb's table has in-frame clones only and misses some. The sample lists tens of thousands of clones, approximately 70% occurring once. Antigen-specific CD4+ T cells were expanded (with viral peptide pools) by the ViraFEST assay ahead of sequencing. When roughly eleven days of culture had elapsed, CD4+ T cells were isolated. Testing of the vaccine recipients showed negative nucleocapsid antibodies and no prior SARS-CoV-2 infection. A density of more than 1.5 million PBMC per well was used; these cells were cultured with around 10 IU/ml IL-2 and around 10 ug/ml peptides.

J is TRBJ2-3 and V is TRBV14, with unresolved D. The material was CD4+ T cells from PBMCs cultured with HCoV-OC43 spike peptides, obtained before COVID-19 vaccination. Subset of the sample: HCoV-OC43 spike overlapping peptide pool stimulation. This sequence was found in a human donor who received a COVID-19 vaccine. The CDR3 loop reads CASSPFYDGPKADTQYF. CDR3 bases: TGTGCCAGCAGCCCTTTCTACGATGGACCGAAGGCAGATACGCAGTATTTT. Complete variable domain (other parts from reference TRBV14 and TRBJ2-3): EAGVTQFPSHSVIEKGQTVTLRCDPISGHDNLYWYRRVMGKEIKFLLHFVKESKQDESGMPNNRFLAERTGGTYSTLKVQPAELEDSGVYFCASSPFYDGPKADTQYFGPGTRLTVL.